The 8 T cell receptor beta chains below were found in one sample sequenced in a study of type 1 regulatory T cells (dated by TCRdb to about 2021). These reads were obtained on an Illumina MiSeq. TCRdb's own reprocessing of the public reads used fastp at Q25 and MiXCR and kept productive beta chains. Every CDR3 protein is listed once, alongside the most common genes and DNA of its rows. This sample has 90,000 to 100,000 distinct CDR3 sequences in its table, and around 30% of those were observed once. The ten largest clones add up to 2% to 2.5% of the sample. The sequencing input was CD4+ T cells, either the whole sample or a sorted fraction (not recorded which). The receptors originated from a human donor in good health.

The chain couples TRBV20-1 to TRBJ2-1; D might be TRBD2 (6 bases). Germline V lookup: CDR1 DFQATT, CDR2 SNEGSKA (reference sequence). V gave up 3 bases and J gave up 5 bases, with 8 bases separating them. CDR3 length equals 12 residues. DNA of the CDR3: TGCAGTGCTAGCGGCGGGAACAATGAGCAGTTCTTC. It is translated as CSASGGNNEQFF.

A few counts support this clonotype. This chain joins TRBV2 and TRBJ1-3, with TRBD1 identical over 8 bases. Germline values: CDR1 SNHLY, CDR2 FYNNEI. This CDR3 is 16 amino acids long. Trimming removed 6 bases from V and 0 bases from J; junction bases left unmatched: 7. Here the CDR3 reads CASSIGQGSSGNTIYF. CDR3 bases: TGTGCCAGCAGCATCGGACAGGGAAGCTCTGGAAACACCATATATTTT.

This clonotype showed up just a few times. The DNA of the CDR3 is TGTGCCAGCAGCGCCATAGCGGGAAGAAACGCAGATACGCAGTATTTT. Its translation is CASSAIAGRNADTQYF. The chain has TRBV7-2 and TRBJ2-3, with 8 nucleotides matching TRBD2. The germline V gene has CDR1 SGHTA and CDR2 FQGNSA. The CDR3 is 16 amino acids. The trim removed 5 bases at V and 4 bases at J, leaving 11 bases unmatched.

J is TRBJ2-5 and V is TRBV12-3 or TRBV12-4; 7 bases line up with TRBD2. The CDR3 runs 16 residues. V was pared by 1 base and J by 1 base, with 6 bases of the junction left unmatched. DNA of the CDR3: TGTGCCAGCAGTTTAGGTCTGGGGGAGGGCCAAGAGACCCAGTACTTC. Translated: CASSLGLGEGQETQYF.

This clonotype was detected only a few times. V gene TRBV4-1 combines with J gene TRBJ2-2; 11 bases align to TRBD2. Germline-derived CDR1 and CDR2 are MGHRA and YSYEKL. V lost 4 bases and J lost 6; bases outside the gene matches: 4. The CDR3 has 15 residues. CDR3 DNA sequence: TGCGCCAGCAGCCTGACTAGCGGGGCCCCCGGGGAGCTGTTTTTT. Translating gives CASSLTSGAPGELFF.

As concerns this clonotype: No conserved phenylalanine or tryptophan ends this CDR3, so it is likely a read error. The V gene is TRBV5-1, the J gene TRBJ2-7; D gene ambiguous. Germline V lookup: CDR1 SGHRS, CDR2 YFSETQ. Trimming removed 4 bases from V and 0 bases from J, with 14 bases in between. The CDR3 runs 15 residues. Here the CDR3 reads CASSGVGIFSYEQYL. The CDR3 nucleotides read TGCGCCAGCAGCGGGGTGGGGATTTTCTCCTACGAGCAGTACCTC.

The sample holds a few counts of this clonotype. The V and J genes are TRBV29-1 and TRBJ1-2, with D hard to call. Per germline, CDR1 SQVTM and CDR2 ANQGSEA. Trimming stripped 0 bases from V and 6 bases from J, with 11 bases between. The CDR3 is 13 residues long. The CDR3 loop reads CSVEDSPGDGYTF. CDR3 nucleotides: TGCAGCGTTGAAGACAGTCCGGGCGATGGCTACACCTTC.

This sequence joins TRBV5-1 and TRBJ2-7, with 7 bases matching TRBD2. Germline V lookup: CDR1 SGHRS, CDR2 YFSETQ. The ends lost 0 bases at V and 2 bases at J; junction bases unmatched: 8. The CDR3 has 16 amino acids. CDR3 in amino acids: CASSLGGREATYEQYF. The CDR3 DNA sequence: TGCGCCAGCAGCTTGGGGGGCCGGGAGGCCACCTACGAGCAGTACTTC.